Listed here are 3 T cell receptor beta chains from one sample, sequenced in a study of CD8 T cells in ankylosing spondylitis (dated 2017 in TCRdb). Libraries were built with 5' RACE. Instrument on record: Illumina HiSeq 2500. The public reads were run again by TCRdb, first through fastp at Q25 and then through MiXCR, and only productive beta chains were kept. Entries are consolidated by CDR3 protein sequence, retaining the most common genes and DNA. The sample table records 200,000 or so distinct CDR3 sequences; approximately 13% of these occur just once. Of the sample, about 10% falls within the top ten clones. The sequenced sample was blood, either unsorted or a sorted T cell fraction (not recorded which). Receptors were obtained from a female donor with ankylosing spondylitis or in good health (not recorded which).

This clonotype has just a few counts. V is TRBV5-1 and J is TRBJ2-3, with D possibly being TRBD1 or TRBD2 (5 bases each). Per germline, CDR1 SGHRS and CDR2 YFSETQ. This CDR3 is 15 amino acids long. The V and J ends lost 7 bases and 1 base respectively, with 16 bases between them. The DNA of the CDR3 is TGCGCCAGCGGAAGCCGGGACCCACGCACAGATACGCAGTATTTT. It codes for CASGSRDPRTDTQYF.

The V gene is TRBV7-3, the J gene TRBJ2-2; no firm D call. CDR3 length: 12 amino acids. Trimming shortened V by 5 bases and J by 3 bases, and 4 bases separated the two germline ends. CDR1 is SGHTA, CDR2 FQGTGA, per germline. Written as DNA, the CDR3 is TGTGCCAGCAGCACCTACACCGGGGAGCTGTTTTTT. This codes for CASSTYTGELFF.

Ten or more counts support this clonotype. The gene calls are TRBV7-2 and TRBJ2-1, with D possibly TRBD2 on 5 matching bases. Trimming left V 5 bases short and J 8 bases short, with 25 bases between. This CDR3 is 17 amino acids long. Per the germline V gene, CDR1 is SGHTA and CDR2 is FQGNSA. CDR3 sequence reads: CASSPNRLLRRTHEQFF. CDR3 in DNA: TGTGCCAGCAGCCCAAACCGACTCCTTAGGAGGACGCATGAGCAGTTCTTC. Full variable domain (outside the CDR3, taken from reference TRBV7-2 and TRBJ2-1): GAGVSQSPSNKVTEKGKDVELRCDPISGHTALYWYRQSLGQGLEFLIYFQGNSAPDKSGLPSDRFSAERTGGSVSTLTIQRTQQEDSAVYLCASSPNRLLRRTHEQFFGPGTRLTVL.